A selection of T cell receptor beta chains follows, all from one sample in a study of cytomegalovirus exposure and HLA in healthy donors. Some clones are missing from TCRdb's copy, which holds only in-frame ones; the method was immunoSEQ multiplex PCR. This table has over 200,000 clones, approximately 84% appearing once. The sample was PBMCs. All receptors derive from a woman aged 40 to 50 in good health and CMV-seronegative. CDR3s include the opening cysteine and the closing phenylalanine or tryptophan. Each record gives: CDR3 DNA, CDR3 protein, D gene, clone size, J gene, V gene. A D gene is named only where the DNA matches it firmly. Clone size, where shown, is once, few, many, or a class for clones that have expanded.

CDR3 DNA: TGTGCCAGCAGTCACAGGGGGCCGGGCGAGCAGTACTTC; CDR3 protein: CASSHRGPGEQYF; D gene: TRBD1; clone size: .; J gene: TRBJ2-7; V gene: TRBV5-6
CDR3 DNA: TGCAGCGTCTACCGTCGGGAGGAACCCGTCACAGATACGCAGTATTTT; CDR3 protein: CSVYRREEPVTDTQYF; D gene: TRBD2; clone size: .; J gene: TRBJ2-3; V gene: TRBV29-1
CDR3 DNA: TGTGCCAGTTCCACTTCGGGACAGGGGCGAGAGACCCAGTACTTC; CDR3 protein: CASSTSGQGRETQYF; D gene: TRBD1; clone size: once; J gene: TRBJ2-5; V gene: TRBV19
CDR3 DNA: TGTGCCAGCAGACGGAGCGGGACAGGTTACTACGAGCAGTACTTC; CDR3 protein: CASRRSGTGYYEQYF; D gene: .; clone size: .; J gene: TRBJ2-7; V gene: TRBV11-2
CDR3 DNA: TGCGCCAGCAGCTTGGTGGGACAGGACTACGAGCAGTACTTC; CDR3 protein: CASSLVGQDYEQYF; D gene: TRBD1; clone size: .; J gene: TRBJ2-7; V gene: TRBV5-1
CDR3 DNA: TGTGCCAGCAGTTCTTCCGGGACTAGCCCCTACAATGAGCAGTTCTTC; CDR3 protein: CASSSSGTSPYNEQFF; D gene: TRBD2; clone size: .; J gene: TRBJ2-1; V gene: TRBV28
CDR3 DNA: TGTGCCAGCAGTCCCGGGACACGGACCTCTGGGGCCAACGTCCTGACTTTC; CDR3 protein: CASSPGTRTSGANVLTF; D gene: .; clone size: few; J gene: TRBJ2-6; V gene: TRBV2
CDR3 DNA: TGTGCCACCAGCAGAGTTTCGCAGGGCGATGAGCAGTTCTTC; CDR3 protein: CATSRVSQGDEQFF; D gene: .; clone size: .; J gene: TRBJ2-1; V gene: TRBV15
CDR3 DNA: TGTGCCAGCAGCCCTGGGGCACCGATAAACACTGAAGCTTTCTTT; CDR3 protein: CASSPGAPINTEAFF; D gene: .; clone size: .; J gene: TRBJ1-1; V gene: TRBV9
CDR3 DNA: TGTGCCATCAGCCTCTCGACAATCGAGCAGTACTTC; CDR3 protein: CAISLSTIEQYF; D gene: .; clone size: .; J gene: TRBJ2-7; V gene: TRBV10-3
CDR3 DNA: TGTGCCAGCAGTGGACCAAACCGGGGTCAGCCCCAGCATTTT; CDR3 protein: CASSGPNRGQPQHF; D gene: .; clone size: .; J gene: TRBJ1-5; V gene: TRBV25-1
CDR3 DNA: TGTGCCAGCAGCCGGACGGGACAGGGTTGGGATACGCAGTATTTT; CDR3 protein: CASSRTGQGWDTQYF; D gene: TRBD1; clone size: .; J gene: TRBJ2-3; V gene: TRBV7-2
CDR3 DNA: TGTGCCAGCAGCGTAGTAGGACAGGGGATTACAGATACGCAGTATTTT; CDR3 protein: CASSVVGQGITDTQYF; D gene: TRBD1; clone size: .; J gene: TRBJ2-3; V gene: TRBV9
CDR3 DNA: TGTGCCAGCAGCAAGACAGTGTACGAGCAGTACTTC; CDR3 protein: CASSKTVYEQYF; D gene: .; clone size: .; J gene: TRBJ2-7; V gene: TRBV6-1
CDR3 DNA: TGTGCCAGCAGTTACTCCCCGGGGAATAGCAATCAGCCCCAGCATTTT; CDR3 protein: CASSYSPGNSNQPQHF; D gene: .; clone size: .; J gene: TRBJ1-5; V gene: TRBV6-6
CDR3 DNA: TGTGCCAGCAGTGAAGGGACTAGCGGGGGGGGGACCCAGTACTTC; CDR3 protein: CASSEGTSGGGTQYF; D gene: TRBD2; clone size: .; J gene: TRBJ2-5; V gene: TRBV2
CDR3 DNA: TGTGCCAGCAGTTTTGGCCAAACCTACGAGCAGTACTTC; CDR3 protein: CASSFGQTYEQYF; D gene: .; clone size: .; J gene: TRBJ2-7; V gene: TRBV27
CDR3 DNA: TGTGCCAGCAGCGTGAGGACTAGCGGAGATACGCAGTATTTT; CDR3 protein: CASSVRTSGDTQYF; D gene: TRBD2; clone size: .; J gene: TRBJ2-3; V gene: TRBV9
CDR3 DNA: TGCGCCAGCAGCTCGAAAGCTCTGTCCTTACCTTACACCTTC; CDR3 protein: CASSSKALSLPYTF; D gene: .; clone size: .; J gene: TRBJ1-2; V gene: TRBV5-1
CDR3 DNA: TGTGCCAGCTCGCGGCCGGGGGTAGGAAACACCATATATTTT; CDR3 protein: CASSRPGVGNTIYF; D gene: .; clone size: few; J gene: TRBJ1-3; V gene: TRBV18
CDR3 DNA: TGTGCCAGCAGCTTTGCAGGGACTAACTATGGCTACACCTTC; CDR3 protein: CASSFAGTNYGYTF; D gene: .; clone size: .; J gene: TRBJ1-2; V gene: TRBV5-4
CDR3 DNA: TGTGCCAGTCTTTCATACGGGGAAGCTTTCTTT; CDR3 protein: CASLSYGEAFF; D gene: .; clone size: .; J gene: TRBJ1-1; V gene: TRBV19
CDR3 DNA: TGTGCCAGCAGCCCACAGGGGCATAGCAATCAGCCCCAGCATTTT; CDR3 protein: CASSPQGHSNQPQHF; D gene: TRBD1; clone size: few; J gene: TRBJ1-5; V gene: TRBV6-5